This TCR beta chain was captured in a study of circulating CD8 cells and anti-PD-1 response in melanoma. V was shortened by 3 bases and J by 8 bases, with 12 bases between the two germline ends. The CDR3 spans 13 residues. Germline lookup yields CDR1 KGHDR and CDR2 SFDVKD. Using approximately 15 ng of total RNA, TCR libraries were made with the QIAseq Immune Repertoire TCR panel. TCRdb ran MiXCR on the reads and lists one entry per CDR3 protein. The sample consists of over 350 distinct CDR3 sequences, approximately 6.2% of them appearing once. General study points: Published repertoire comparisons used only baseline and M1 samples. Patients included both untreated and previously treated individuals. Diversity ranked highest in DNEG and lowest in TIGIT subsets. Subset repertoires were largely private at M1, with under 8% shared.

Sorting of live CD3+CD8+TCRalphabeta+ cells by PD-1 and/or TIGIT gave four subsets. For this clonotype: Antigen: not known.

The source was CD8+ T cells from PBMCs, collected at baseline or after one month of anti-PD-1 therapy (not recorded which). The TCR was taken from a human donor with melanoma. V is TRBV24-1 and J is TRBJ1-1; possibly TRBD1 for D (5 bases). The DNA for the CDR3 is TGTGCCACCAGTGATCCCAACAGGTACGAAGCTTTCTTT. Its translation: CATSDPNRYEAFF.